This T cell receptor (beta chain) was observed in a study of response to subunit inactivated influenza vaccine. Study findings and constraints: Authors proposed each seasonal influenza vaccination draws in few new T cells.

In TCRdb, the RT-PCR reads were re-called with MiXCR into one record per CDR3 protein. The sample lists around 650,000 distinct CDR3 sequences, approximately 14% occurring once. This clonotype was seen more than once but under ten times. Its cognate antigen is unknown. This sequence was found in a man aged 45 to 65 who received an inactivated influenza vaccine. The specimen comprised PBMCs from blood, sampled about 13 days after vaccination.

CDR3 loop: CATYRGTTVEQYF. Written as DNA, the CDR3 is TGTGCCACCTACCGTGGGACCACGGTCGAGCAGTACTTC. This sequence joins TRBV28 and TRBJ2-7; D may match TRBD1 or TRBD2 (5 bases each). Germline CDR1 reads MDHEN; CDR2 reads SYDVKM. Between the trimmed V and J ends, which lost 10 bases and 6 bases, there was a span of 19 bases. The CDR3 extends over 13 amino acids.